Detailed here is one TCR beta chain. This entry is derived from a study of blood T cell repertoires in COVID-19. This CDR3 is 13 amino acids long. The germline V gene encodes CDR1 SGHVS and CDR2 FNYEAQ. The junction had 4 bases not matched to a gene; V was cut back by 5 bases and J by 5 bases. As handled by the study authors: Estimation of nucleated cell counts relied on the amplification of reference gene primers. Method: immunoSEQ multiplex PCR; TCRdb's copy keeps in-frame clones and lacks some. V and J calls and clone size come straight from that table; D and trimming were deduced from the DNA. The sample contains about 210,000 clones, around 82% of which appear only once.

The sequenced material came from peripheral blood. The sequence was collected from a woman aged 40 to 55 with acute or convalescent COVID-19. J is TRBJ2-5 and V is TRBV7-6; the match to TRBD1 covers 8 bases. Here the CDR3 DNA reads TGTGCCAGCAGCACAGGGGGTAGGGAGACCCAGTACTTC. The encoded protein is CASSTGGRETQYF. Using reference TRBV7-6 and TRBJ2-5 for the parts outside the CDR3, the full variable domain is GAGVSQSPRYKVTKRGQDVALRCDPISGHVSLYWYRQALGQGPEFLTYFNYEAQQDKSGLPNDRFSAERPEGSISTLTIQRTEQRDSAMYRCASSTGGRETQYFGPGTRLLVL.